The source of this TCR beta chain is a study of cytomegalovirus exposure and HLA in healthy donors. General study results and limits: Earlier analysis yielded a pattern in which most TCR beta V segments were productive about 87% or about 30% of the time. Among TCR beta chains of equal frequency, HLA-associated ones were more clonally expanded in a later analysis.

Germline CDR1 and CDR2: SGHRS and YFSETQ. Germline trimming cut 3 bases from V and 1 base from J; bases unmatched to any gene: 2. The CDR3 is 14 amino acids. The PCR made use of 60 Vbeta and 13 Jbeta primers. TCRdb's copy holds only in-frame clones and misses some; the assay was immunoSEQ multiplex PCR. The sample contains about 150,000 clones, about 64% of which appear only once. Concerning this clone: The antigen is unknown.

The chain has TRBV5-1 and TRBJ1-1; TRBD1 matches 8 bases. The source is a woman aged 40-49 years in good health and CMV-seronegative. Sequencing used PBMCs. The CDR3 loop is CASSSGGRNTEAFF. CDR3 DNA: TGCGCCAGCAGCTCAGGGGGCAGGAACACTGAAGCTTTCTTT.